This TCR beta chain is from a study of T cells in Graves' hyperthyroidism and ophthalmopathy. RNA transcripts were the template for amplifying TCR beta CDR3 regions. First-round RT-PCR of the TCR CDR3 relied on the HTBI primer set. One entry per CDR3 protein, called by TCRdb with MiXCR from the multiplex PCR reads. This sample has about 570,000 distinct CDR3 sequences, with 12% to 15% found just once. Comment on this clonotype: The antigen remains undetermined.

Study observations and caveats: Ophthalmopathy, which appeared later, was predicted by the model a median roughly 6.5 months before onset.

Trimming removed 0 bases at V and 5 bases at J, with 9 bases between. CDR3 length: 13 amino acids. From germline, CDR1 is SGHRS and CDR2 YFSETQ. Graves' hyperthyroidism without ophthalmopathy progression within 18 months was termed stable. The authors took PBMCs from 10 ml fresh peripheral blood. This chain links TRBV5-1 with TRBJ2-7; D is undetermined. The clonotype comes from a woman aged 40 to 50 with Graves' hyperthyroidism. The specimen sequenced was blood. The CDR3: CASSLGAFDEQYF. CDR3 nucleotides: TGCGCCAGCAGCTTGGGAGCCTTCGACGAGCAGTACTTC.